The 3 T cell receptor beta chains reported below all come from one sample, sequenced in a study of T cell repertoires in cytomegalovirus infection. Via MiXCR, TCRdb re-called the reads, giving one row per CDR3 protein. The sample carries some 940,000 distinct CDR3 sequences, around 30% recorded once. Their target antigens are unknown. Specimen: cultured CD8+ T cells from PBMCs, collected from culture after CMV antigen stimulation. Receptors originate from a human donor in good health (CMV status not recorded). Some clones in this sample may be carry-over from other donors' samples.

This clonotype has at least ten counts. The chain uses TRBV7-2 and TRBJ1-2; TRBD1 matches at 9 bases. The germline gives CDR1 SGHTA, CDR2 FQGNSA. The V segment lost 5 bases and the J segment 4 bases; nucleotides outside the gene matches: 11. The CDR3 is made up of 16 amino acids. The CDR3 bases are TGTGCCAGCAGCCCTACCCGGACAGGGGTCCCCTATGGCTACACCTTC. The encoded protein is CASSPTRTGVPYGYTF.

The chain links TRBV19 to TRBJ2-1, with D perhaps being TRBD1 or TRBD2 (5 bases each). Germline-derived CDR1 and CDR2 are LNHDA and SQIVND (reference sequence). V lost 4 bases and J 0 bases, leaving 19 bases between the germline ends. CDR3 length equals 18 residues. The CDR3 nucleotides read TGTGCCAGTAGTACCCTCTCCGGGACGGTGAGCTCCTACAATGAGCAGTTCTTC. This sequence encodes CASSTLSGTVSSYNEQFF.

This clonotype was detected a few times. The chain links TRBV13 to TRBJ2-6; D is uncertain. V dropped 4 bases and J dropped 4 bases, with 14 bases sitting between them. In germline, CDR1 is PRHDT, CDR2 FYEKMQ (reference sequence). The CDR3 runs to 16 residues. CDR3 bases: TGTGCCAGCAGCTCACCTCTGGCGGCCGGGGCCAACGTCCTGACTTTC. This translates into CASSSPLAAGANVLTF.